This TCR beta chain came from a study of blood T cell repertoires in COVID-19. Study-level background: The origin of the acute and convalescent COVID-19 samples was the United States, Italy and Spain. T cells, B-cell-depleted T cells, or PBMCs supplied cDNA or gDNA.

Original data processing: The assay estimated nucleated cells by amplifying reference gene primers. Clones were sequenced by immunoSEQ multiplex PCR, and TCRdb holds only the in-frame ones, with some missing. V and J calls and clone size come straight from that table; D and trimming were deduced from the DNA. Among fewer than 250,000 clones listed, under 90% were seen once. Germline values: CDR1 LGHDT, CDR2 YNNKEL (reference sequence). CDR3 length equals 13 residues. V was cut by 4 bases and J by 5 bases, with 11 bases left in between. V usage is TRBV3-1 (or the pseudogene TRBV3-2) and J usage is TRBJ2-5; tentative D call: TRBD2 (6 bases). The sequence came from a woman in her 40s with active or convalescent COVID-19. The sample comprised peripheral blood. CDR3 nucleotide sequence: TGTGCCAGCAGCCGAGAGGGGAGGGAGACCCAGTACTTC. As protein: CASSREGRETQYF.